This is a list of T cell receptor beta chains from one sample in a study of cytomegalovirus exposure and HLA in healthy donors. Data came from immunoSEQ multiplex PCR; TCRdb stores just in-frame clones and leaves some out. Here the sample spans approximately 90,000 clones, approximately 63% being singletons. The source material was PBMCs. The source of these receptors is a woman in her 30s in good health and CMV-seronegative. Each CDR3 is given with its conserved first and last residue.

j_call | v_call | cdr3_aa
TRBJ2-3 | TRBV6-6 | CASTSTTSGRGGTQYF
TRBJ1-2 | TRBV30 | CAWSVSSPGYGYTF
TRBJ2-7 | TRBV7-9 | CASSPDSYGQYF
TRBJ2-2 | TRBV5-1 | CASSLEGRANTGELFF
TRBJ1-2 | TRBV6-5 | CASSYSRGNYGYTF
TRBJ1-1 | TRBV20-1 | CSASGQSGAFF
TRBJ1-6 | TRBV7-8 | CASSLLNRGSGSPLHF
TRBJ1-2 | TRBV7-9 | CASSLADRASDYTF
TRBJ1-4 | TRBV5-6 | CASSLALLDTPELFF
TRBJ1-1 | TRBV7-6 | CASSFRDRTSTEAFF
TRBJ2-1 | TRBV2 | CASSGADYNEQFF
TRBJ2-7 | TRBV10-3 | CAIRYQQGDEQYF
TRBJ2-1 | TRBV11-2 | CASSPQGLALNEQFF
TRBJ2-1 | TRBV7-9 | CASSSPGQGTRNEQFF
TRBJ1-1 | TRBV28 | CASRIGRGDTEAFF
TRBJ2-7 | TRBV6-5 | CASRSGTSYEQYF
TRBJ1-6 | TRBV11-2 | CASSSGVSSYNSPLHF
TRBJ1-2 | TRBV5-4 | CASSLEAGGYGYTF
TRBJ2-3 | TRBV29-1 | CSAGTSGLSTDTQYF
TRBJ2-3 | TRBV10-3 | CAINRGEVSDTQYF
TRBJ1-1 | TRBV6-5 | CASSHGDRAAEAFF
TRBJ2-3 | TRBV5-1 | CASSLGHTTDTQYF
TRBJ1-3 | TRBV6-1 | CASSDPGGSGNTIYF
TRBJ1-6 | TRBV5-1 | CASRPSDSSYNSPLHF
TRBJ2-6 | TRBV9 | CASSVVQLSSGANVLTF
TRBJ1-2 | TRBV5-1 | CASSSSTGDYGYTF
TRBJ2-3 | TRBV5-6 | CASSLARQGVPDTQYF
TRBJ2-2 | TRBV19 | CASSTPGTITGELFF
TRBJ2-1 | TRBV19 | CASTRTGGLQFF
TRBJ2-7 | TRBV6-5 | CASSTQVKQYF
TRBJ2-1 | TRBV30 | CAWSVSGGPGNEQFF
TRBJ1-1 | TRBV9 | CASSVGQYMNTEAFF
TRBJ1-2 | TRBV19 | CASSARQGEWGYGYTF
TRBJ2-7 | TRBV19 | CASSIVSLAGVRHEQYF
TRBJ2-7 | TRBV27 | CASTPGQGAIEQYF
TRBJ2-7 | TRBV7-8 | CASSLAPSLFAADYEQYF
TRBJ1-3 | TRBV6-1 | CASSGRQGIGNTIYF
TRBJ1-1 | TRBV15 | CATTRGSDTEAFF
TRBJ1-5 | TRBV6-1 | CATQQYSNQPQHF
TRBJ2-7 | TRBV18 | CASSPGTGNYEQYF
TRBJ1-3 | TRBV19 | CASSRLGGEWYTIYF
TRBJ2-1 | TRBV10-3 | CAITASNDYNEQFF
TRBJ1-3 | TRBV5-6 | CASSLVDRTSTIYF
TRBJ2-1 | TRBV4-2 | CASSQETSGFNEQFF
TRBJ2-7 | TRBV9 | CASARGHEQYF
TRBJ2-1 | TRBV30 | CAWSEGLAGGGDEQFF
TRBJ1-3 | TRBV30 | CAWSLTGRSGNTIYF
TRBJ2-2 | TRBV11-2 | CASSFKQLAAANTGELFF
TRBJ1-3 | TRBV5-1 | CASSPGTGGTGNTIYF
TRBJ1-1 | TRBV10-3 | CAIKEEGAPNTEAFF
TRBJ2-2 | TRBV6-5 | CASSYGSQGRAGELFF
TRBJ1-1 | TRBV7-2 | CASSPERWGNTEAFF
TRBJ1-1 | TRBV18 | CASFTGTGVTEAFF
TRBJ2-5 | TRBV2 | CASEQGVQETQYF
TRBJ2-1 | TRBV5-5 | CASSHPRYNEQFF
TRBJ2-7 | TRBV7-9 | CASSGRTGESYEQYF
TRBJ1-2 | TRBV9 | CASSVTGGASGYTF
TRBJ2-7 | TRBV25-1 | CASSVTGTYEQYF